Sequencing of this T cell receptor (beta chain) was carried out in a study of T-cell reconstitution after alpha-beta-depleted transplantation in children. Unique molecular identifiers were used to barcode this TCRbeta library. TCRdb reprocessed the PCR reads via MiXCR and lists one record per CDR3 protein. Among 250,000 to 400,000 distinct CDR3 sequences listed, 23% were seen once. This clonotype appeared a few times. Its cognate antigen is unknown. Study-wide results and caveats: Several hundred rapidly expanded clones from non-depleted graft cells reportedly supplied alpha-beta T cells about two months post-transplant. T-cell counts and diversity at one year post-transplant came mainly from newly produced T cells.

This CDR3 has 18 amino acids. V was cut by 0 bases and J by 5 bases, with 20 bases left in between. CDR1 LNHNV and CDR2 YYDKDF come from the germline V gene (reference sequence). V usage is TRBV15 and J usage is TRBJ2-1, with D maybe TRBD2 (5 bases). The receptor comes from a male patient aged 5 to 17 who had a stem cell transplant for acute lymphoblastic leukemia, so the T cells may come from the graft donor. The material was PBMCs, mostly from graft donor cells, obtained 180 days after TCRalphabeta/CD19-depleted stem cell transplant. Here the CDR3 reads CATSRDLKVVANNNEQFF. CDR3 in DNA: TGTGCCACCAGCAGAGATCTAAAGGTGGTAGCGAACAACAATGAGCAGTTCTTC.